This TCR beta chain originates from a study of cytomegalovirus exposure and HLA in healthy donors. The CDR3 is made up of 18 amino acids. Germline CDR1 is ENHRY and CDR2 is SYGVKD. The V end lost 2 bases, the J end lost 0 bases, and 14 bases lay between the germline ends. A remark on this clone: Its antigen is currently unknown.

Assay used: immunoSEQ multiplex PCR; TCRdb lists only in-frame clones, some missing. Among about 180,000 clones, 85% were seen once, and the ten largest hold 15% to 20%. The donors were in the approximately 120-subject validation cohort, distinct from the roughly 700-subject first cohort. Findings and caveats of the study: A classifier reportedly called cytomegalovirus status with high sensitivity and specificity. Specificity of a few CMV-associated chains for CMV antigens was verified in vitro.

V gene TRBV10-3 combines with J gene TRBJ2-6; the D is unclear. Sequenced sample: PBMCs. This clonotype originated in a man between 18 and 29 years old in good health and CMV-seropositive. CDR3 nucleotides: TGTGCCATCAGTGAGGGCGCAGGTTTCTTCTCTGGGGCCAACGTCCTGACTTTC. It specifies CAISEGAGFFSGANVLTF.